This TCR beta chain was observed in a study of shared clonotypes between healthy human individuals. General observations from the study: Generation probability values for non-shared clonotypes were lower than those for clonotypes shared by all four donors.

As originally analysed: Because ImmunoSEQ provided only junction sequences with no quality scores, the filtering differed. Assay used: immunoSEQ multiplex PCR; TCRdb lists only in-frame clones, some missing. The DNA gave D and trimming, while V, J and clone size come from that table. This table has about 2.2 million clones, about 94% appearing once. CD8 cells regarded as naive lacked CD45RO, were positively chosen for CCR7, and omitted terminally differentiated effector memory CD45RA+ cells. As to this clone: Its antigen is not known.

The CDR3 totals 13 residues. The germline V and J ends were trimmed by 2 bases and 3 bases, with 7 bases remaining between them. Germline CDR1 and CDR2: SGHTS and YDEGEE. This TCR was sampled from a man in his late teens or twenties in good health. Some clones in this sample may be carry-over from other donors' samples. Sequenced input: naive CD8+ T cells from PBMCs. The genes are TRBV5-8 and TRBJ2-3, with D unresolved. CDR3 residues: CASSFFQTDTQYF. The DNA of the CDR3 is TGTGCCAGCAGCTTTTTCCAGACAGATACGCAGTATTTT.